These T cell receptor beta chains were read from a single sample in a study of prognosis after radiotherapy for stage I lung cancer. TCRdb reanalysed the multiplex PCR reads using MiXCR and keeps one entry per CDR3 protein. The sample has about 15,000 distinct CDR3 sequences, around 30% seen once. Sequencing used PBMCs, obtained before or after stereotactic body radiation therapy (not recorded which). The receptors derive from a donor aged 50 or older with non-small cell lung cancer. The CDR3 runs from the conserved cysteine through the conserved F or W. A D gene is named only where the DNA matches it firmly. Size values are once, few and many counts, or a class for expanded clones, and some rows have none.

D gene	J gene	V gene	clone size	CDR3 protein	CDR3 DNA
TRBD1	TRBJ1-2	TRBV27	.	CASSFRSGTGGSYGYTF	TGTGCCAGCAGTTTTCGCTCCGGTACAGGGGGGTCCTATGGCTACACCTTC
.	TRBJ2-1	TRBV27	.	CASSRTGLGVPNEQFF	TGTGCCAGCAGCCGGACGGGACTGGGAGTCCCCAATGAGCAGTTCTTC
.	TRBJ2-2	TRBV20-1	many	CSARAPSDTGELFF	TGCAGTGCTAGAGCCCCTAGTGACACCGGGGAGCTGTTTTTT
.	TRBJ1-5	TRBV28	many	CASSFVPSGNQPQHF	TGTGCCAGCAGTTTCGTCCCCTCCGGCAATCAGCCCCAGCATTTT
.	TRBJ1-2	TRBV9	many	CASSGGGSNYGYTF	TGTGCCAGCAGCGGGGGCGGAAGTAACTATGGCTACACCTTC
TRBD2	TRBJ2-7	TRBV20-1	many	CSARDFGRDYEQYF	TGCAGTGCTAGAGATTTCGGGAGGGACTACGAGCAGTACTTC
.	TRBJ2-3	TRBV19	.	CASSISDWLDGRGADTQYF	TGTGCCAGTAGTATTAGCGACTGGCTCGATGGGAGGGGGGCAGATACGCAGTATTTT
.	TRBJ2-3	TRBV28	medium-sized	CASSFARQGTGDTQYF	TGTGCCAGCAGTTTCGCTCGGCAGGGCACCGGAGATACGCAGTATTTT
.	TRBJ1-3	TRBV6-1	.	CASSRVRPEYGNTIYF	TGTGCCAGCAGCCGCGTCAGGCCGGAATATGGAAACACCATATATTTT
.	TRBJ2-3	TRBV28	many	CASSPRVADTQYF	TGTGCCAGCAGTCCAAGGGTTGCAGATACGCAGTATTTT
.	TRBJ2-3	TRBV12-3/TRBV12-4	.	CASSYQVATDTQYF	TGTGCCAGCAGTTACCAGGTTGCCACAGATACGCAGTATTTT
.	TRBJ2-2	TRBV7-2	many	CASSLVSGTGELFF	TGTGCCAGCAGCTTAGTATCGGGCACCGGGGAGCTGTTTTTT
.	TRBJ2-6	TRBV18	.	CASSPYSEFCGANVLTF	TGTGCCAGCTCACCGTATAGTGAGTTCTGTGGGGCCAACGTCCTGACTTTC
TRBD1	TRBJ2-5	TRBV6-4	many	CASSEGTGGQETQYF	TGTGCCAGCAGTGAAGGGACAGGGGGTCAAGAGACCCAGTACTTC
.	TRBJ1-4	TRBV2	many	CASSPWGDTDLEKLFF	TGTGCCAGCAGCCCATGGGGTGACACGGACTTGGAAAAACTGTTTTTT
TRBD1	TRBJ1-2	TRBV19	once	CASLTNAGTGRFGYTF	TGTGCCAGCCTTACTAACGCCGGGACAGGGCGATTTGGCTACACCTTC
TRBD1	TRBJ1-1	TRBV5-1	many	CASSFQGARGTEAFF	TGCGCCAGCAGCTTTCAGGGGGCGCGGGGCACTGAAGCTTTCTTT
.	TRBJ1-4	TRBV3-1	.	CASSQTASDEKLFF	TGTGCCAGCAGCCAAACGGCGTCAGATGAAAAACTGTTTTTT
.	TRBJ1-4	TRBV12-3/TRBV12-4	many	CASSFSGANEKLFF	TGTGCCAGCAGTTTTTCGGGCGCTAATGAAAAACTGTTTTTT
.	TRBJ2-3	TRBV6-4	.	CGSPTDNTDTQYF	TGTGGCAGTCCAACGGACAACACAGATACGCAGTATTTT
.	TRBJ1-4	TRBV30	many	CAWSDRGLTNEKLFF	TGTGCCTGGAGTGATAGAGGGTTGACTAATGAAAAACTGTTTTTT
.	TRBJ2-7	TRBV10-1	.	CASSDGGDDEQYF	TGCGCCAGCAGTGATGGAGGAGATGACGAGCAGTACTTC
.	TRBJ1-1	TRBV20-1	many	CSASLGGIMNTEAFF	TGCAGTGCTAGTCTCGGGGGGATCATGAACACTGAAGCTTTCTTT
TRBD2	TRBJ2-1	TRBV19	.	CASSIVAGAPNDQSF	TGTGCCAGTAGTATTGTAGCGGGAGCGCCCAATGATCAGTCCTTC
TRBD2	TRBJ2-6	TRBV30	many	CAWSEAGAGANVLTF	TGTGCCTGGAGTGAAGCGGGAGCCGGGGCCAACGTCCTGACTTTC
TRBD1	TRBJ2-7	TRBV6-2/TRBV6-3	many	CASSYVGTGASEQYF	TGTGCCAGCAGTTACGTCGGGACAGGAGCTTCTGAGCAGTACTTC
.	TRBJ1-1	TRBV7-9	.	CASLGGNTEAFF	TGTGCCAGCTTAGGGGGAAACACTGAAGCTTTCTTT
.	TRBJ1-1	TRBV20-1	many	CSASQGTNTEAFF	TGCAGTGCTAGTCAGGGCACGAACACTGAAGCTTTCTTT
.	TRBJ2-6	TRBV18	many	CASSPRRGTGANVLTF	TGTGCCAGCTCACCGAGGAGGGGGACAGGGGCCAACGTCCTGACTTTC
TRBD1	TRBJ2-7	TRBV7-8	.	CESSLDETGTNEQYF	TGTGAAAGCAGCTTAGACGAGACAGGGACGAACGAGCAGTACTTC
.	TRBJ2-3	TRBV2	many	CASRAAGSTDTQYF	TGTGCCAGCAGGGCGGCAGGGAGCACAGATACGCAGTATTTT
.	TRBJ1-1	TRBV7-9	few	CASSFGEGEAFF	TGTGCCAGCAGCTTCGGGGAAGGGGAGGCTTTCTTT
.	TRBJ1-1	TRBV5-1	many	CASSLGLLNTEAFF	TGCGCCAGCAGCTTGGGACTCCTGAACACTGAAGCTTTCTTT
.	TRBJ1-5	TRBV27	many	CASSFDGTYQPQHF	TGTGCCAGCAGTTTCGACGGTACTTATCAGCCCCAGCATTTT
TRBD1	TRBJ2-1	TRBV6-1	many	CATNGGQGGNEQFF	TGTGCCACCAATGGGGGACAGGGCGGCAATGAGCAGTTCTTC
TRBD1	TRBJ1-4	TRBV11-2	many	CASSATGTEKLFF	TGTGCCAGCAGCGCGACAGGGACCGAAAAACTGTTTTTT
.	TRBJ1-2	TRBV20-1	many	CSANKAVSNYGYTF	TGCAGTGCTAACAAAGCAGTTTCAAACTATGGCTACACCTTC
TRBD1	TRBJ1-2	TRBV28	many	CASSPTQGAHYGYTF	TGTGCCAGCAGTCCGACACAGGGGGCGCACTATGGCTACACCTTC
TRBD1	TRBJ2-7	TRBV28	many	CASSFTLDRVLSYEQYF	TGTGCCAGCAGCTTTACATTAGACAGGGTTCTCTCCTACGAGCAGTACTTC